The 2 T cell receptor beta chains below all came from one sample that was sequenced in a study of OX40 agonist ivuxolimab in advanced cancers. Assay: immunoSEQ multiplex PCR; the TCRdb copy retains only in-frame clones and omits some. The table shows approximately 53,000 clones, with approximately 92% occurring only once. This specimen consisted of CD4+ or CD8+ T cells sorted from blood, obtained in a trial of the OX40 agonist ivuxolimab. The receptors come from an adult with an advanced solid tumor such as melanoma, head and neck, liver or kidney cancer.

The rearrangement joins TRBV7-2 to TRBJ1-1, with 9 nucleotides matching TRBD1. CDR3 length: 18 amino acids. Trimming at V came to 3 bases and at J to 1 base, leaving 12 bases not matched to a gene. In germline, CDR1 is SGHTA, CDR2 FQGNSA. The CDR3 sequence is CASSFTGGTKGRNTEAFF. The CDR3 DNA follows: TGTGCCAGCAGCTTTACAGGGGGCACAAAGGGTAGGAACACTGAAGCTTTCTTT. The full variable domain, with the rest looked up from reference TRBV7-2 and TRBJ1-1, is GAGVSQSPSNKVTEKGKDVELRCDPISGHTALYWYRQSLGQGLEFLIYFQGNSAPDKSGLPSDRFSAERTGGSVSTLTIQRTQQEDSAVYLCASSFTGGTKGRNTEAFFGQGTRLTVV.

The gene calls are TRBV29-1 and TRBJ2-4, with D unresolved. This CDR3 is 11 amino acids long. With 3 bases removed from V and 10 bases from J, the gap between germline ends came to 10 bases. Germline loops: CDR1 SQVTM, CDR2 ANQGSEA. CDR3 protein: CSVDWGYIQYF. The DNA for the CDR3 is TGCAGCGTTGACTGGGGTTATATTCAGTACTTC.